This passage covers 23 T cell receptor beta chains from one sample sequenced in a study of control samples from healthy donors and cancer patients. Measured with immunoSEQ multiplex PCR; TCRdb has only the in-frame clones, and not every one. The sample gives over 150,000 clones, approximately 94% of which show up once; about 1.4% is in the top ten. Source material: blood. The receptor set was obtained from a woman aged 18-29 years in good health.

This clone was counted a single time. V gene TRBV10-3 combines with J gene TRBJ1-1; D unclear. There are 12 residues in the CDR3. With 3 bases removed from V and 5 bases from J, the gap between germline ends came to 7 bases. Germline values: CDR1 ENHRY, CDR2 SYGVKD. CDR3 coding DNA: TGTGCCATCAGTGAAATGGGGACTGAAGCTTTCTTT. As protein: CAISEMGTEAFF.

As DNA, the CDR3 is TGTGCCAGCAGTTTATCGCTGTCGGCAGCTTTCTTT. Translated, it gives CASSLSLSAAFF. The chain has TRBV12-3 or TRBV12-4 and TRBJ1-1; D gene ambiguous. This CDR3 contains 12 residues. Trimming took off 2 bases at V and 10 bases at J, with 11 bases between the two ends.

CDR3 in amino acids: CASSLPGAQETQYF. CDR3 DNA sequence: TGCGCCAGCAGCTTGCCTGGGGCCCAAGAGACCCAGTACTTC. V is TRBV5-1 and J is TRBJ2-5, with D perhaps TRBD1 (5 bases). Germline CDR1 SGHRS, CDR2 YFSETQ. This CDR3 spans 14 amino acids. V lost 1 base to trimming and J lost 1 base, with 8 bases between them.

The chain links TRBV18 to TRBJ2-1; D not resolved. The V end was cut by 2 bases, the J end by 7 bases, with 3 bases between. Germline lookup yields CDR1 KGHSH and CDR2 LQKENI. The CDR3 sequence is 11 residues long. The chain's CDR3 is CASSPLNEQFF. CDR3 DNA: TGTGCCAGCTCACCATTAAATGAGCAGTTCTTC.

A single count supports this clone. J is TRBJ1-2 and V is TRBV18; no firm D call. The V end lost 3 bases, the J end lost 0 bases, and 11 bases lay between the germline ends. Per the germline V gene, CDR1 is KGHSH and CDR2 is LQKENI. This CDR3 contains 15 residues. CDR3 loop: CASSPTGDTNYGYTF. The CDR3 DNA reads TGTGCCAGCTCACCTACCGGGGATACTAACTATGGCTACACCTTC.

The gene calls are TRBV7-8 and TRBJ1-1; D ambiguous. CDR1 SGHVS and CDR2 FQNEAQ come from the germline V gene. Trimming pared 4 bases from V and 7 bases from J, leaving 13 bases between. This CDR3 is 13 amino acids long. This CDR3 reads CASSSRLSGEAFF. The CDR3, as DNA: TGTGCCAGCAGCTCCCGACTCTCTGGTGAAGCTTTCTTT.

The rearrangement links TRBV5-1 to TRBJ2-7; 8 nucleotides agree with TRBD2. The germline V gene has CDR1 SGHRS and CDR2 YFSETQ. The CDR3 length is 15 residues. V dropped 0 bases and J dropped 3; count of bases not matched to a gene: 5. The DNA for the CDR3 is TGCGCCAGCAGCTTGGAGGCAGCGGGGGTCTACGAGCAGTACTTC. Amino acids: CASSLEAAGVYEQYF.

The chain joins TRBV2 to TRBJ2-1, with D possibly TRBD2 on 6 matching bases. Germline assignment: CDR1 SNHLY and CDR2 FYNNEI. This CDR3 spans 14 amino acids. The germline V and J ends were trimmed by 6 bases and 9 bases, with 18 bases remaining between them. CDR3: CASSDGGMVVEQFF. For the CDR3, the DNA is TGTGCCAGCAGCGACGGCGGGATGGTGGTTGAGCAGTTCTTC.

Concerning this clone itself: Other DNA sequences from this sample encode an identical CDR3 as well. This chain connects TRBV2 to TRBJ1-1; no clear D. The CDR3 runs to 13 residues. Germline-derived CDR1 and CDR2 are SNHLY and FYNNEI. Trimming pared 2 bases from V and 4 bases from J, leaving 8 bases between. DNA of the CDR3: TGTGCCAGCAGTGAACTCGAGGGCACTGAAGCTTTCTTT. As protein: CASSELEGTEAFF.

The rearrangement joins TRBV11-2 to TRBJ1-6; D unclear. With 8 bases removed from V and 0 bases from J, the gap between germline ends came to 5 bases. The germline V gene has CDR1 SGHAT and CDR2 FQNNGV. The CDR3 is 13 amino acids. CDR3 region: CASGSSYNSPLHF. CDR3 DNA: TGTGCCAGCGGAAGCTCCTATAATTCACCCCTCCACTTT.

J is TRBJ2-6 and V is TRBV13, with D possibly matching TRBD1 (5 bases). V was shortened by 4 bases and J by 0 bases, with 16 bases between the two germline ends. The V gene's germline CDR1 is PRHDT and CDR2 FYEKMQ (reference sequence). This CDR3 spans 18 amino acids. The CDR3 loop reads CASSSGLRMGSGANVLTF. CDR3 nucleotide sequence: TGTGCCAGCAGCTCAGGGTTGAGGATGGGCTCTGGGGCCAACGTCCTGACTTTC.

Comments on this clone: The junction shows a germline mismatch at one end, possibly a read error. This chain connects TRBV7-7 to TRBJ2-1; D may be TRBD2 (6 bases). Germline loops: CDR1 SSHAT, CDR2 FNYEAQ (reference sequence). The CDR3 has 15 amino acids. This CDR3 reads CASSLDGGSYNEQFF. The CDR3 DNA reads TGTGCTAGCAGCTTAGACGGGGGCTCCTACAATGAGCAGTTCTTC.

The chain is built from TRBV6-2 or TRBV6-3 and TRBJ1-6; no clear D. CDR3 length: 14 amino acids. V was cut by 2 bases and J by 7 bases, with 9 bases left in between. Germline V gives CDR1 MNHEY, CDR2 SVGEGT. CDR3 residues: CASSYGPRNSPLHF. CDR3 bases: TGTGCCAGCAGTTACGGGCCGCGGAATTCACCCCTCCACTTT.

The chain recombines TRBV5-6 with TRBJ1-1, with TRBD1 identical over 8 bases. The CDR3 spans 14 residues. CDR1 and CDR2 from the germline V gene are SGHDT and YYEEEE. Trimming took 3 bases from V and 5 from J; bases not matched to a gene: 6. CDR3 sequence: CASSSGQARTEAFF. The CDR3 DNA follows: TGTGCCAGCAGCTCGGGACAGGCGAGGACTGAAGCTTTCTTT. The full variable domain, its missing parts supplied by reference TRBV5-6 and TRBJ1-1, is DAGVTQSPTHLIKTRGQQVTLRCSPKSGHDTVSWYQQALGQGPQFIFQYYEEEERQRGNFPDRFSGHQFPNYSSELNVNALLLGDSALYLCASSSGQARTEAFFGQGTRLTVV.

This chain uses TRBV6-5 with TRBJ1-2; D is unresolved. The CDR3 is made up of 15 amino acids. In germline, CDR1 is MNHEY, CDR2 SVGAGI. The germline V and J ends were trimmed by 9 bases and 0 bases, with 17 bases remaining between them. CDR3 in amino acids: CASTSTGEPNYGYTF. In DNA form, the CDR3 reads TGTGCCAGTACTTCGACCGGGGAACCTAACTATGGCTACACCTTC.

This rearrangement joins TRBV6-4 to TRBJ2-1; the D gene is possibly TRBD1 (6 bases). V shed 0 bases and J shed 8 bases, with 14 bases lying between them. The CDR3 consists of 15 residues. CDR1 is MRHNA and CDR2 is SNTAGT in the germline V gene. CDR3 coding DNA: TGTGCCAGCAGTGACTCCCTACAGGGACGGCATGAGCAGTTCTTC. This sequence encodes CASSDSLQGRHEQFF.

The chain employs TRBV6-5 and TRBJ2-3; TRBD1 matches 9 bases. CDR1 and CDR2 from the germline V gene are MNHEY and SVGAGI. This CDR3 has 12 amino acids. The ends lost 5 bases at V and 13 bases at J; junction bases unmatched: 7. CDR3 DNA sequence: TGTGCCAGCAGTCCCGGACAGGGGATCAAGTATTTT. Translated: CASSPGQGIKYF.

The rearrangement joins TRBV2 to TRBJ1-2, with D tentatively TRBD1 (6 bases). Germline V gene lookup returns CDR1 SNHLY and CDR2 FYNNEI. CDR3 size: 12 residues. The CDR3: CADRTANYGYTF. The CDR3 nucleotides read TGTGCAGACAGGACAGCTAACTATGGCTACACCTTC.

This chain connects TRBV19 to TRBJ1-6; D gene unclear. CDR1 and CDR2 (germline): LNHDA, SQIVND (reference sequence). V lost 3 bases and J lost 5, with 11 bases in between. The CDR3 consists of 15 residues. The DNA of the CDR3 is TGTGCCAGTAGTATGGGCAGCCCAGATAATTCACCCCTCCACTTT. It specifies CASSMGSPDNSPLHF.

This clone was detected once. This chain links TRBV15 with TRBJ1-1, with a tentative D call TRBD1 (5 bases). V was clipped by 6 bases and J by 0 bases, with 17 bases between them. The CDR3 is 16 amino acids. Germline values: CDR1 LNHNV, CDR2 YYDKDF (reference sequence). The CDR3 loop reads CATRRGDRPMNTEAFF. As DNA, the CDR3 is TGTGCCACCAGGAGGGGTGACAGACCCATGAACACTGAAGCTTTCTTT. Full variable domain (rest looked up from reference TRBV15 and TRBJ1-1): DAMVIQNPRYQVTQFGKPVTLSCSQTLNHNVMYWYQQKSSQAPKLLFHYYDKDFNNEADTPDNFQSRRPNTSFCFLDIRSPGLGDTAMYLCATRRGDRPMNTEAFFGQGTRLTVV.

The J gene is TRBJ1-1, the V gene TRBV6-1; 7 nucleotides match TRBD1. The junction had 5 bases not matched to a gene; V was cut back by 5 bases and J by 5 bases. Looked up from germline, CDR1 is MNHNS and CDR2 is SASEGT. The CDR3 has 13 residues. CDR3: CASSKSDRTEAFF. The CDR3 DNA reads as TGTGCCAGCAGTAAATCGGACAGGACTGAAGCTTTCTTT.

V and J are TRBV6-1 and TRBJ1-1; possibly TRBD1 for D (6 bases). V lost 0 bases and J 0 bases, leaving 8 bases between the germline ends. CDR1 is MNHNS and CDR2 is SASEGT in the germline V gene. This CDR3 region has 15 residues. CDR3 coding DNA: TGTGCCAGCAGTGAAGCGCGACAGGTGAACACTGAAGCTTTCTTT. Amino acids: CASSEARQVNTEAFF.

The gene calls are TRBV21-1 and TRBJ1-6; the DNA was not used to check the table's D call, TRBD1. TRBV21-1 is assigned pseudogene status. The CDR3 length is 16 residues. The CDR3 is CASSSRTGVSNSPLHF. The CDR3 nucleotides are TGTGCCAGCAGCTCCCGGACAGGGGTGAGTAATTCACCCCTCCACTTT.